Each of the 15 T cell receptor beta chains below was sequenced from the same sample in a study of T cells in Graves' hyperthyroidism and ophthalmopathy. The source material, RNA transcripts, was used to amplify TCR beta CDR3 regions. When the TCR CDR3 underwent first-round RT-PCR, the HTBI primer set was used. TCRdb independently ran MiXCR on the multiplex PCR reads; one entry per CDR3 protein. The sample has fewer than 300,000 distinct CDR3 sequences, less than 30% seen once. Sequenced input: blood. These receptors all come from a man aged 40-49 years with Graves' hyperthyroidism that later progressed to Graves' ophthalmopathy.

The rearrangement uses TRBV6-2 or TRBV6-3 and TRBJ1-5; 10 bases match TRBD1. There are 19 residues in the CDR3. CDR1 is MNHEY, CDR2 SVGEGT, per germline. Trimming at V came to 0 bases and at J to 5 bases, leaving 13 bases not matched to a gene. The CDR3 nucleotides read TGTGCCAGCAGTTACTCGAAAGTTTCGGCGGGACAGGGGTATCAGCCCCAGCATTTT. This translates into CASSYSKVSAGQGYQPQHF.

The chain has TRBV6-1 and TRBJ2-2; no reliable D call. This CDR3 is 12 amino acids long. Germline lookup yields CDR1 MNHNS and CDR2 SASEGT. V shed 2 bases and J shed 5 bases, with 3 bases lying between them. The chain's CDR3 is CASSELTGELFF. In DNA form, the CDR3 reads TGTGCCAGCAGTGAACTGACCGGGGAGCTGTTTTTT.

In this sample, this clonotype turned up many times. The chain is built from TRBV7-9 and TRBJ2-1, with D possibly TRBD2 on 5 matching bases. V was clipped by 3 bases and J by 5 bases, with 8 bases between them. The length of the CDR3 is 13 residues. Per germline, CDR1 SEHNR and CDR2 FQNEAQ (reference sequence). CDR3 residues: CASSFGVNNEQFF. The CDR3 coding sequence is TGTGCCAGCAGCTTCGGGGTAAACAATGAGCAGTTCTTC.

This clonotype was detected ten times or more. The V gene is TRBV7-9, the J gene TRBJ2-7; maybe TRBD1 (5 bases). V lost 1 base, J lost 4 bases, and 14 bases lay in between. CDR3 length: 15 residues. Per germline, CDR1 SEHNR and CDR2 FQNEAQ (reference sequence). Written as DNA, the CDR3 is TGTGCCAGCAGCTTAGGGGGCGGTAGTCGGTACGAGCAGTACTTC. Translating it yields CASSLGGGSRYEQYF. Drawing the rest from reference TRBV7-9 and TRBJ2-7, the complete variable domain is DTGVSQNPRHKITKRGQNVTFRCDPISEHNRLYWYRQTLGQGPEFLTYFQNEAQLEKSRLLSDRFSAERPKGSFSTLEIQRTEQGDSAMYLCASSLGGGSRYEQYFGPGTRLTVT.

Many counts were recorded for this clonotype. The rearrangement joins TRBV2 to TRBJ2-7; D unclear. The CDR3 totals 13 residues. Trimming took off 4 bases at V and 6 bases at J, with 13 bases between the two ends. Germline values: CDR1 SNHLY, CDR2 FYNNEI. The chain's CDR3 is CASSATPAREQYF. CDR3 in DNA: TGTGCCAGCAGTGCGACTCCGGCGCGCGAGCAGTACTTC.

This clonotype was seen repeatedly, ten times or more. This chain connects TRBV19 to TRBJ2-7; D is possibly TRBD2 (6 bases). V was pared by 5 bases and J by 4 bases, with 24 bases between. Germline V lookup: CDR1 LNHDA, CDR2 SQIVND (reference sequence). This CDR3 contains 17 residues. The CDR3 DNA follows: TGTGCCAGTAGTCGGACCCTCTCCGGGAGTGGAGGTTACGAGCAGTACTTC. Amino acid sequence: CASSRTLSGSGGYEQYF.

This clonotype was seen at least ten times. This chain links TRBV12-3 or TRBV12-4 with TRBJ1-1, with D possibly being TRBD1 (6 bases). V dropped 5 bases and J dropped 1 base, with 14 bases sitting between them. CDR3 size: 15 residues. The DNA of the CDR3 is TGTGCCAGCAGTGCCCACAGGGCCTCGAACACTGAAGCTTTCTTT. Translating it yields CASSAHRASNTEAFF.

The chain employs TRBV12-3 or TRBV12-4 and TRBJ1-1; D is uncertain. The germline V and J ends were trimmed by 3 bases and 8 bases, with 7 bases remaining between them. The CDR3 covers 11 residues. The CDR3 DNA follows: TGTGCCAGCAGTTTCCGTCAGGAAGCTTTCTTT. Encoded protein: CASSFRQEAFF.

This clonotype was counted at least ten times. The J gene is TRBJ1-1, the V gene TRBV18, with a possible D match to TRBD1 (5 bases). V shed 3 bases and J shed 1 base, with 15 bases lying between them. Germline CDR1 and CDR2: KGHSH and LQKENI. The CDR3 consists of 16 residues. The CDR3 nucleotides are TGTGCCAGCTCACCCGGACAACCGTCGAAGAACACTGAAGCTTTCTTT. The encoded protein is CASSPGQPSKNTEAFF. Full variable domain (outside the CDR3, taken from reference TRBV18 and TRBJ1-1): NAGVMQNPRHLVRRRGQEARLRCSPMKGHSHVYWYRQLPEEGLKFMVYLQKENIIDESGMPKERFSAEFPKEGPSILRIQQVVRGDSAAYFCASSPGQPSKNTEAFFGQGTRLTVV.

This clonotype was recorded at least ten times. The chain recombines TRBV12-3 or TRBV12-4 with TRBJ2-7, with 10 positions matching TRBD1. The CDR3 spans 17 residues. Losses at the gene ends were 5 bases for V and 7 bases for J; bases not matched to a gene: 17. This CDR3 is CASSPNAPGTGVGEQYF. The CDR3 DNA sequence: TGTGCCAGCAGTCCAAACGCCCCCGGGACAGGGGTTGGGGAGCAGTACTTC.

This clonotype was seen ten or more times. The chain links TRBV20-1 to TRBJ1-1; no clear D. The CDR3 spans 13 residues. Germline CDR1 is DFQATT and CDR2 is SNEGSKA (reference sequence). Trimming cost V 3 bases and J 10 bases, with 18 bases left between them. CDR3 DNA: TGCAGTGCTAGCGTTCTCAGGAATCATGCAGCTTTCTTT. It codes for CSASVLRNHAAFF.

This clonotype was seen many times. The chain recombines TRBV20-1 with TRBJ2-2; 7 nucleotides line up with TRBD2. The CDR3 runs to 16 residues. V was pared by 1 base and J by 7 bases, with 12 bases of the junction left unmatched. CDR1 and CDR2 (germline): DFQATT, SNEGSKA (reference sequence). The CDR3 protein is CSARGPLAGASGELFF. The CDR3 region has the DNA TGCAGTGCTAGAGGTCCGCTGGCGGGAGCAAGCGGGGAGCTGTTTTTT.

In this sample, this clonotype turned up many times. The rearrangement uses TRBV11-2 and TRBJ2-4; D call uncertain. The V and J ends lost 0 bases and 7 bases respectively, with 7 bases between them. CDR1 is SGHAT and CDR2 is FQNNGV in the germline V gene. There are 13 residues in the CDR3. The CDR3 bases are TGTGCCAGCAGCTTAGAAGTTGGGAACATTCAGTACTTC. Protein: CASSLEVGNIQYF.

This clonotype appeared many times. This chain connects TRBV6-5 to TRBJ1-2; TRBD1 matches 7 bases. The J segment lost 6 bases and the V segment lost 2 bases, leaving 0 bases of the junction unmatched. CDR1 is MNHEY, CDR2 SVGAGI, per germline. The CDR3 is made up of 12 amino acids. CDR3 sequence reads: CASSYRGHGYTF. The CDR3 DNA is TGTGCCAGCAGTTACAGGGGGCATGGCTACACCTTC.

The chain employs TRBV6-4 and TRBJ2-7; the match to TRBD2 covers 11 bases. The last part of the DNA fits TRBJ2-5 better; the J call may be wrong. The CDR3 contains 15 residues. Looked up from germline, CDR1 is MRHNA and CDR2 is SNTAGT. The chain's CDR3 is CASSELAGERETQYF. Written as DNA, the CDR3 is TGTGCCAGCAGTGAACTAGCGGGAGAGAGGGAGACCCAGTACTTC.